This T cell receptor beta chain was sequenced for a study of response to subunit inactivated influenza vaccine. Study-wide results and limits: The authors suggested that every seasonal influenza vaccination recruits few new T cells.

Germline loops: CDR1 SQVTM, CDR2 ANQGSEA. The CDR3 contains 12 residues. V trimming: 7 bases; J trimming: 15 bases; junction bases outside the gene matches: 13. TCRdb analysed the RT-PCR reads with MiXCR anew, one entry per CDR3 protein. In the table there are some 520,000 distinct CDR3 sequences, approximately 15% of which are singletons. This clonotype showed up many times. The antigen is unknown. The V gene is TRBV29-1, the J gene TRBJ2-1, with 9 nucleotides matching TRBD2. Here the sequenced sample was CD4+ T cells sorted from PBMCs, taken about 23 months after vaccination. This sequence was found in a man aged 50-75 years who received an inactivated influenza vaccine. CDR3 DNA sequence: TGCAGCGCTCTGCGGGAGGGCCAATTATCGTTCTTC. It translates to CSALREGQLSFF.